These T cell receptor beta chains were read from a single sample in a study of PD-1 blockade in classical Hodgkin lymphoma. Sequencing was performed with immunoSEQ multiplex PCR; in TCRdb, only in-frame clones are kept and a portion is missing. This table has 75,000 to 95,000 clones, 75% to 85% appearing once. The sequencing here drew on peripheral blood mononuclear cells (PBMCs), taken before the fourth cycle of nivolumab. The receptor set was obtained from a human donor with classical Hodgkin lymphoma. Both conserved end residues are part of each CDR3. A D gene is named only where the DNA matches it firmly. Clone size appears in some rows only: once, few, many, or a class for an expanded clone.

J,D,V,size,DNA,CDR3
TRBJ2-5,NA,TRBV5-1,NA,TGCGCCAGCAGCTCCCTAGGATTTGGGCAAGAGACCCAGTACTTC,CASSSLGFGQETQYF
TRBJ2-3,TRBD2,TRBV9,NA,TGTGCCAGCAGCTTAATAGCGGGAGATCAGACAGATACGCAGTATTTT,CASSLIAGDQTDTQYF
TRBJ1-6,NA,TRBV2,NA,TGTGCCAGCAGAGCACAGGGTATAGGGAATTCACCCCTCCACTTT,CASRAQGIGNSPLHF
TRBJ2-7,NA,TRBV6-1,NA,TGTGCCAGCAGGTCCGGGACTCCGCTCTACGAGCAGTACTTC,CASRSGTPLYEQYF
TRBJ2-1,NA,TRBV6-5,NA,TGTGCCAGCAGTTCCCCCTCCAATGAGCAGTTCTTC,CASSSPSNEQFF
TRBJ2-1,NA,TRBV5-1,NA,TGCGCCAGCAGCTCCACTCCGACAGAGGTGGTTGAGCAGTTCTTC,CASSSTPTEVVEQFF
TRBJ1-3,NA,TRBV6-5,NA,TGTGCCAGCACCGCGCAGGGGGGAAACACCATATATTTT,CASTAQGGNTIYF
TRBJ2-1,TRBD2,TRBV14,NA,TGTGCCAGCAGCCTGACTAGCGGGAGTGTTGGGTTCTTC,CASSLTSGSVGFF
TRBJ2-3,NA,TRBV2,few,TGTGCCAGCACTGCCTACTCAAGCACAGATACGCAGTATTTT,CASTAYSSTDTQYF
TRBJ2-7,NA,TRBV21-1,NA,TGTGCCAGACTTACGGGGGACATCTCCTACGAGCAGTACTTC,CARLTGDISYEQYF
TRBJ2-7,TRBD1,TRBV19,NA,TGTGCCAGTAGCCAGAGACAGGGAACCTACGAGCAGTACTTC,CASSQRQGTYEQYF
TRBJ2-7,TRBD2,TRBV18,once,TGTGCCAGCTCACCACCGATCGGGAGGGCGGGATACGAGCAGTACTTC,CASSPPIGRAGYEQYF
TRBJ1-2,NA,TRBV5-6,NA,TGTGCCAGCAGCTTGGGGGGATCCCTTTTTGGCTACACCTTC,CASSLGGSLFGYTF
TRBJ2-7,NA,TRBV9,NA,TGTGCCAGCAGCGTAAGCCCTGATGGCGAGCAGTACTTC,CASSVSPDGEQYF
TRBJ2-5,NA,TRBV20-1,NA,TGCAGTGCTAGGGGGTTAGGGACCCAGTACTTC,CSARGLGTQYF
TRBJ2-2,NA,TRBV11-2,NA,TGTGCCAGCAGCTTTGGACACATGAACACCGGGGAGCTGTTTTTT,CASSFGHMNTGELFF
TRBJ2-1,NA,TRBV28,once,TGTGCCAGCAGTAGGACACTTGAGCAGTTCTTC,CASSRTLEQFF
TRBJ2-7,NA,TRBV27,NA,TGTGCCAGCAGCGCGTCACAGGGACACCTCTCCTACGAGCAGTACTTC,CASSASQGHLSYEQYF
TRBJ2-7,NA,TRBV6-5,NA,TGTGCCAGCAGTTCCCTTGGAGGGGGCCGATACGAGCAGTACTTC,CASSSLGGGRYEQYF
TRBJ2-3,NA,TRBV7-3,NA,TGTGCCAGCAGCTCCAGAGATACGCAGTATTTT,CASSSRDTQYF
TRBJ2-3,TRBD2,TRBV6-5,NA,TGTGCCAGCAGTCTAGTAGCGGGAGTCACAGATACGCAGTATTTT,CASSLVAGVTDTQYF
TRBJ2-3,NA,TRBV19,NA,TGTGCCAGTAGCCGACAGCCTAGCACAGATACGCAGTATTTT,CASSRQPSTDTQYF
TRBJ1-1,NA,TRBV7-2,NA,TGTGCCAGCAGCTTAGTGGGCAGTACCATGAACACTGAAGCTTTCTTT,CASSLVGSTMNTEAFF
TRBJ2-3,NA,TRBV19,NA,TGTGCCAGTAGTATAGATCGGGGGACGGATACGCAGTATTTT,CASSIDRGTDTQYF
TRBJ1-1,TRBD1,TRBV5-1,few,TGCGCCAGCAGGACAGGGTGGGACACTGAAGCTTTCTTT,CASRTGWDTEAFF
TRBJ2-7,NA,TRBV20-1,NA,TGCAGTGCTAGGAAGGTTGGCGAGCAGTACTTC,CSARKVGEQYF
TRBJ1-2,NA,TRBV2,NA,TGTGCCAGCACCTACGTTCCCTCGGCAGGGTATGGCTACACCTTC,CASTYVPSAGYGYTF
TRBJ2-1,TRBD1,TRBV7-2,once,TGTGCCAGCAGCTTGGGGACAGGGTACAATGAGCAGTTCTTC,CASSLGTGYNEQFF
TRBJ1-3,NA,TRBV7-2,NA,TGTGCCAGCAGCCCATCCGCGGGCCTTGAAAACACCATATATTTT,CASSPSAGLENTIYF
TRBJ1-1,NA,TRBV5-5,few,TGTGCCAGCAGCTGGGGGCAGGAAGGAGGCGAAGCTTTCTTT,CASSWGQEGGEAFF
TRBJ1-2,NA,TRBV28,NA,TGTGCCAGCAGTCTTGACCCCGGCTGGGGCTACACCTTC,CASSLDPGWGYTF
TRBJ1-6,NA,TRBV27,NA,TGTGCCAGCAGTTTATTGCAGGGAACTAATTCACCCCTCCACTTT,CASSLLQGTNSPLHF
TRBJ2-3,NA,TRBV11-2,NA,TGTGCCAGCAGCTCCGAAGGAACCACAGATACGCAGTATTTT,CASSSEGTTDTQYF
TRBJ2-5,NA,TRBV5-6,NA,TGTGCCAGCAGCTTCCGGCTAGCTGAGACCCAGTACTTC,CASSFRLAETQYF
TRBJ2-7,TRBD1,TRBV30,NA,TGTGCCTGGAGTGAAGGGACAGGACCTTCCTACGAGCAGTACTTC,CAWSEGTGPSYEQYF
TRBJ1-2,NA,TRBV9,once,TGTGCCAGCAGCGCCAGAAGATTGGACTATGGCTACACCTTC,CASSARRLDYGYTF
TRBJ1-2,NA,TRBV5-1,NA,TGCGCCAGCAGCTTGGTGGGATCTAACTATGGCTACACCTTC,CASSLVGSNYGYTF
TRBJ2-6,TRBD1,TRBV15,NA,TGTGCCACCAGCAGAGGGGACAGCCTCTCTGGGGCCAACGTCCTGACTTTC,CATSRGDSLSGANVLTF
TRBJ1-1,NA,TRBV19,few,TGTGCCAGTAGTACCACCGGGAGCTTCACTGAAGCTTTCTTT,CASSTTGSFTEAFF
TRBJ2-5,NA,TRBV2,NA,TGTGCCAGCAGTTTGGGGACGTCCGGGGAGACCCAGTACTTC,CASSLGTSGETQYF
TRBJ2-1,TRBD2,TRBV5-6,NA,TGTGCCAGCAGCGGAATGCTAGCGGGAGGGTCCTACAATGAGCAGTTCTTC,CASSGMLAGGSYNEQFF
TRBJ2-7,NA,TRBV6-1,NA,TGTGCCAGCAGTGATGGGCGGAGATACGAGCAGTACTTC,CASSDGRRYEQYF
TRBJ2-2,NA,TRBV5-8,few,TGTGCCAGCAGCTTGGGGGTACTAGCACGGTCCGGGGAGCTGTTTTTT,CASSLGVLARSGELFF
TRBJ2-7,NA,TRBV5-6,NA,TGTGCCAGCAGCTCCGCGGGACCCAGGCAGTACTTC,CASSSAGPRQYF
TRBJ1-1,NA,TRBV10-2,NA,TGCGCCAGCAACCCCCGAGTCGAGAAGAACACTGAAGCTTTCTTT,CASNPRVEKNTEAFF
TRBJ2-4,NA,TRBV5-1,NA,TGCGCCAGCAGCTTCAGGGGGGAAAACATTCAGTACTTC,CASSFRGENIQYF
TRBJ2-7,TRBD2,TRBV4-2,NA,TGTGCCAGCAGCCAAGTCGTAGCGGGAGTGGGGCACGAGCAGTACTTC,CASSQVVAGVGHEQYF
TRBJ1-1,NA,TRBV5-1,NA,TGCGCCAGCAGCCTAATGACGACGGGTGGGACTGAAGCTTTCTTT,CASSLMTTGGTEAFF
TRBJ1-1,NA,TRBV30,few,TGTGCCTGGAGTGTAGTCGGCCCCCTGGGAGCTTTCTTT,CAWSVVGPLGAFF
TRBJ1-5,NA,TRBV28,NA,TGTGCCAGCAGCCCCTCGGGGACCTCCAATCAGCCCCAGCATTTT,CASSPSGTSNQPQHF
TRBJ2-3,TRBD1,TRBV25-1,NA,TGTGCCAGCACACAGGGGGGCACAGATACGCAGTATTTT,CASTQGGTDTQYF
TRBJ1-1,TRBD1,TRBV18,NA,TGTGCCAGCTCACTGACCGGGACAGGGTATGTCACTGAAGCTTTCTTT,CASSLTGTGYVTEAFF
TRBJ1-1,TRBD1,TRBV5-1,few,TGCGCCAGCGGGACAGGCGGGTTGGGCACTGAAGCTTTCTTT,CASGTGGLGTEAFF
TRBJ2-7,TRBD1,TRBV5-4,NA,TGTGCCAGCGGACAAGGGACAGGGCGGAACGAGCAGTACTTC,CASGQGTGRNEQYF